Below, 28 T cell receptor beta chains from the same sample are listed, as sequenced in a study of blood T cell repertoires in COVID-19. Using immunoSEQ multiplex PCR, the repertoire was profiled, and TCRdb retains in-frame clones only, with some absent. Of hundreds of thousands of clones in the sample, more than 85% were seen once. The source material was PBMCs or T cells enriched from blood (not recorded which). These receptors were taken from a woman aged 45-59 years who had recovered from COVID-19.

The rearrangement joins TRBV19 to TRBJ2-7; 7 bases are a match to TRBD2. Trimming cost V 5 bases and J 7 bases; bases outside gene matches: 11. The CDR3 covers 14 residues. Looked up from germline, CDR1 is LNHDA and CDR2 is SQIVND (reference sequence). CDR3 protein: CASSHGRTYDEQYF. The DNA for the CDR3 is TGTGCCAGTAGTCACGGGAGGACCTACGATGAGCAGTACTTC.

The DNA of the CDR3 is TGTGCCAGCAGCCAAACCGTTAGCTCCTATAATTCACCCCTCCACTTT. Its translation is CASSQTVSSYNSPLHF. The chain combines TRBV7-9 with TRBJ1-6; D is undetermined. This CDR3 is 16 amino acids long. Germline CDR1 is SEHNR and CDR2 is FQNEAQ (reference sequence). Trimming took 5 bases from V and 0 from J, leaving 11 bases between them.

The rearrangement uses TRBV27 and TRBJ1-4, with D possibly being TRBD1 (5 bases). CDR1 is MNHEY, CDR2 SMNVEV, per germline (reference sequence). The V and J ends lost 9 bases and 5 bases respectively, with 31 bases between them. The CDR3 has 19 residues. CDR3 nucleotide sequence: TGTGCCAGGTCCCCGGCGGAGTGTCACCAGGGTTGTGGGAATGAAAAACTGTTTTTT. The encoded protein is CARSPAECHQGCGNEKLFF.

Here the CDR3 DNA reads TGTGCCACTAGACAGGGGTCCTACGAGCAGTACTTC. It codes for CATRQGSYEQYF. The chain is built from TRBV25-1 and TRBJ2-7; 8 bases align to TRBD1. The CDR3 runs 12 residues. Germline loops: CDR1 MGHDK, CDR2 SYGVNS. Germline trimming cut 10 bases from V and 1 base from J; bases unmatched to any gene: 3.

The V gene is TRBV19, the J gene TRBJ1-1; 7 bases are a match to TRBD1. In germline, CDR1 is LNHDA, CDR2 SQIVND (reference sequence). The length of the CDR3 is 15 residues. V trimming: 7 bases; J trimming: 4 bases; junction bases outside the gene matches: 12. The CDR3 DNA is TGTGCCAGTACTCTCAGGGGGACGGAGGGCACTGAAGCTTTCTTT. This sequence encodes CASTLRGTEGTEAFF.

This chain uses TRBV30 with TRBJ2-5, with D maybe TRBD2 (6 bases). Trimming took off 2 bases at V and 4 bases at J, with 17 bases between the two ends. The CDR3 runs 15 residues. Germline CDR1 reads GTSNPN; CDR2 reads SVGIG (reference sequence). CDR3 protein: CAWSRPWRGRETQYF. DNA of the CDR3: TGTGCCTGGAGTCGTCCTTGGCGGGGACGAGAGACCCAGTACTTC.

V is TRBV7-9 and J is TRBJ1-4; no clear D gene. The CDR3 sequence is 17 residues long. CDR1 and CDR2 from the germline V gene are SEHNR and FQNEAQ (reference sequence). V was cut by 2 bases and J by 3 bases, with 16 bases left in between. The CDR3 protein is CASSLTLPGAPNEKLFF. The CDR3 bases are TGTGCCAGCAGCTTAACGTTACCGGGAGCACCTAATGAAAAACTGTTTTTT.

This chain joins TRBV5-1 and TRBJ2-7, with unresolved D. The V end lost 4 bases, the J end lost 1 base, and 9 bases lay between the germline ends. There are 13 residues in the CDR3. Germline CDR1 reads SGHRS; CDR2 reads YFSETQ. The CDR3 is CASSAENSYEQYF. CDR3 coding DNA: TGCGCCAGCAGCGCGGAGAATTCCTACGAGCAGTACTTC.

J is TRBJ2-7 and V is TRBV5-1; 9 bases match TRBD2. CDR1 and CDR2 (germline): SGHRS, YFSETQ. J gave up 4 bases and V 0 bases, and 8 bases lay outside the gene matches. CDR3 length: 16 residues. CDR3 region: CASSLELAGAFYEQYF. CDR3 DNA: TGCGCCAGCAGCTTGGAGTTAGCGGGGGCTTTTTACGAGCAGTACTTC.

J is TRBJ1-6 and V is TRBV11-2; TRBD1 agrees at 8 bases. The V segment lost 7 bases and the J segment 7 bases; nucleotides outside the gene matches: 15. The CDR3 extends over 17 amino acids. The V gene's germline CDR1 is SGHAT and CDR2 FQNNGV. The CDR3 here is CASTLSPQGAQNSPLHF. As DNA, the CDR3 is TGTGCCAGCACCCTATCCCCCCAGGGGGCGCAAAATTCACCCCTCCACTTT.

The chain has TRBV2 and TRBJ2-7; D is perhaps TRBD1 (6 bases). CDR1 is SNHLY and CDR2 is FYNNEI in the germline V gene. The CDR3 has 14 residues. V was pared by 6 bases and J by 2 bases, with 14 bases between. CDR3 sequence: CASRRDNAAYEQYF. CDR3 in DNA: TGTGCCAGCAGGAGGGACAACGCCGCCTACGAGCAGTACTTC.

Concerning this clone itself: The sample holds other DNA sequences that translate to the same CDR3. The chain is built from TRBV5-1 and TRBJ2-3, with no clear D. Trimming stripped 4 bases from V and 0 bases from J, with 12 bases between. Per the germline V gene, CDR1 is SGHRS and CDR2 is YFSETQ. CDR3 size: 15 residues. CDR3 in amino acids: CASSADPGSTDTQYF. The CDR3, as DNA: TGCGCCAGCAGCGCCGATCCCGGGAGCACAGATACGCAGTATTTT.

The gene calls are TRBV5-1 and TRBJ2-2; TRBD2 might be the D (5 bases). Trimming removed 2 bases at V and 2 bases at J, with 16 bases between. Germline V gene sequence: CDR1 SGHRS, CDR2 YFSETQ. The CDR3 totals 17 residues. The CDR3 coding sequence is TGCGCCAGCAGCTTTTATCCGAACGGGGAAAACACCGGGGAGCTGTTTTTT. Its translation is CASSFYPNGENTGELFF.

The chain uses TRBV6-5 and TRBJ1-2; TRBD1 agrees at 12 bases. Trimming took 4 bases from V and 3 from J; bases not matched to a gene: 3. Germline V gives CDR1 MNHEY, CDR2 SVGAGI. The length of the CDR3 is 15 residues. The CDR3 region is CASSSGTGGDYGYTF. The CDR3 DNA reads TGTGCCAGCAGTTCTGGGACAGGGGGCGACTATGGCTACACCTTC.

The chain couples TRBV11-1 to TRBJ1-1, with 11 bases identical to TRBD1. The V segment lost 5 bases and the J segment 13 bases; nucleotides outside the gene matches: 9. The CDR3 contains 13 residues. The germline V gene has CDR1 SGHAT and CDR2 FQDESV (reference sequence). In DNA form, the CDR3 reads TGTGCCAGCAGCCGTCGGACAGGGGGCTACGTTTTCTTT. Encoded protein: CASSRRTGGYVFF.

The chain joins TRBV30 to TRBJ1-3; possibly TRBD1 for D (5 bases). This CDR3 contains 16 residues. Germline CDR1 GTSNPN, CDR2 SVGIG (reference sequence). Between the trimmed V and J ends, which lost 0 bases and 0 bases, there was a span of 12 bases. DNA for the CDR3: TGTGCCTGGAGTGTACCTGGGGGGAACTCTGGAAACACCATATATTTT. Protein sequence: CAWSVPGGNSGNTIYF.

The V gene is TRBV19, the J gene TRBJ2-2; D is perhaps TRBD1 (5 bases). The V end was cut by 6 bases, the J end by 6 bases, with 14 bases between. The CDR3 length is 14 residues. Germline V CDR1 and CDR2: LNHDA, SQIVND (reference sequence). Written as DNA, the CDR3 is TGTGCCAGTAGAGGGCAGGGCTCTGCCGGGGAGCTGTTTTTT. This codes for CASRGQGSAGELFF.

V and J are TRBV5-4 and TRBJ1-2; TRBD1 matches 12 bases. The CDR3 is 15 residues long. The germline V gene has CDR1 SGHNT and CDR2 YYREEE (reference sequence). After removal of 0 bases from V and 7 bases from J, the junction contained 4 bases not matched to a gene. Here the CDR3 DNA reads TGTGCCAGCAGCTTGGTGGGACAGGGGGCAGGTGGCTACACCTTC. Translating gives CASSLVGQGAGGYTF.

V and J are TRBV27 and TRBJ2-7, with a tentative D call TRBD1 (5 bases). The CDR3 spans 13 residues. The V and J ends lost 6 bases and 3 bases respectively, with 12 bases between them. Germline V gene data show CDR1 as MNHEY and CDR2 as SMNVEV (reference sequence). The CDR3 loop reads CASRSTVNYEQYF. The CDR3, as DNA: TGTGCCAGCAGATCGACAGTTAACTACGAGCAGTACTTC.

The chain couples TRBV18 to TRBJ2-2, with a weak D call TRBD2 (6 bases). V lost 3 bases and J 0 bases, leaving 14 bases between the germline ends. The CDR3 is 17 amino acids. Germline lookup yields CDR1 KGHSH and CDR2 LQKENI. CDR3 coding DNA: TGTGCCAGCTCACCGCCTTGGGCGGGAACGAACACCGGGGAGCTGTTTTTT. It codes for CASSPPWAGTNTGELFF.

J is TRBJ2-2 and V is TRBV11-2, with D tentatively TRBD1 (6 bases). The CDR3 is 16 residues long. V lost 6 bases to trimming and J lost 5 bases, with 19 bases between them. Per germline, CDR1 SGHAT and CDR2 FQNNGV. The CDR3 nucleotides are TGTGCCAGCAGAAAACTGTGGGGGCAGGGAACCGGGGAGCTGTTTTTT. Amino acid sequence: CASRKLWGQGTGELFF.

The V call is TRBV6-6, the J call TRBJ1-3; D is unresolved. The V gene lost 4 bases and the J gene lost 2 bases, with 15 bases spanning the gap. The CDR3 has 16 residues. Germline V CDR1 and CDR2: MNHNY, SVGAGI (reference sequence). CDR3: CASSSFSRAAGNTIYF. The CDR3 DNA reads TGTGCCAGCAGTTCCTTCTCGCGGGCGGCTGGAAACACCATATATTTT.

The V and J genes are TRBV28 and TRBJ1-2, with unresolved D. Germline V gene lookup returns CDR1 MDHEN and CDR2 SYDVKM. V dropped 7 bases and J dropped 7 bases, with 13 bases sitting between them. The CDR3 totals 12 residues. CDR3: CASKPVIGGYTF. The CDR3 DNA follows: TGTGCCAGCAAACCTGTTATCGGTGGCTACACCTTC.

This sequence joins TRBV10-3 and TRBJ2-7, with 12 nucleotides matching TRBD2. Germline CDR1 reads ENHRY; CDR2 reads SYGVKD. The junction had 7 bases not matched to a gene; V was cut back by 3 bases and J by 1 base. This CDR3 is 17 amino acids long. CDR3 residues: CAISDSVLAGGSYEQYF. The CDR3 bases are TGTGCCATCAGTGACTCCGTCCTAGCGGGAGGGTCCTACGAGCAGTACTTC.

The CDR3 spells CASSFSADSGNTIYF. CDR3 DNA sequence: TGTGCCAGCAGCTTCTCCGCAGATTCTGGAAACACCATATATTTT. J is TRBJ1-3 and V is TRBV7-6; D unresolved. The CDR3 has 15 amino acids. Germline CDR1 reads SGHVS; CDR2 reads FNYEAQ. Between the trimmed V and J ends, which lost 3 bases and 1 base, there was a span of 10 bases. The variable domain in full, with the rest retrieved from reference TRBV7-6 and TRBJ1-3, is GAGVSQSPRYKVTKRGQDVALRCDPISGHVSLYWYRQALGQGPEFLTYFNYEAQQDKSGLPNDRFSAERPEGSISTLTIQRTEQRDSAMYRCASSFSADSGNTIYFGEGSWLTVV.

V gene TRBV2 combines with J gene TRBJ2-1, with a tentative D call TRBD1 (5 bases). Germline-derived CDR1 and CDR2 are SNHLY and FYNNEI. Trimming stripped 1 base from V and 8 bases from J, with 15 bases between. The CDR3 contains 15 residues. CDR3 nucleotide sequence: TGTGCCAGCAGTGAAGTTGGGGCTAGTTGGTATGAGCAGTTCTTC. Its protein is CASSEVGASWYEQFF.

CDR3 protein: CASSPRAELYNEQFF. CDR3 DNA: TGTGCCAGCAGCCCCCGAGCGGAACTCTACAATGAGCAGTTCTTC. The chain uses TRBV7-2 and TRBJ2-1, with TRBD2 as a possible D gene (5 bases). Between the trimmed V and J ends, which lost 5 bases and 3 bases, there was a span of 14 bases. The CDR3 totals 15 residues. CDR1 is SGHTA, CDR2 FQGNSA, per germline. The variable domain in full, with the rest retrieved from reference TRBV7-2 and TRBJ2-1, is GAGVSQSPSNKVTEKGKDVELRCDPISGHTALYWYRQSLGQGLEFLIYFQGNSAPDKSGLPSDRFSAERTGGSVSTLTIQRTQQEDSAVYLCASSPRAELYNEQFFGPGTRLTVL.

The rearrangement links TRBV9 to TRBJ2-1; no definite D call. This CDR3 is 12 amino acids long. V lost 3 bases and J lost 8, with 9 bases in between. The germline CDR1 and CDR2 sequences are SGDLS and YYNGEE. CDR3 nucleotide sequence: TGTGCCAGCAGCGCCCGCACGGATGAGCAGTTCTTC. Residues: CASSARTDEQFF. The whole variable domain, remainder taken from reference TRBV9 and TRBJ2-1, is DSGVTQTPKHLITATGQRVTLRCSPRSGDLSVYWYQQSLDQGLQFLIQYYNGEERAKGNILERFSAQQFPDLHSELNLSSLELGDSALYFCASSARTDEQFFGPGTRLTVL.